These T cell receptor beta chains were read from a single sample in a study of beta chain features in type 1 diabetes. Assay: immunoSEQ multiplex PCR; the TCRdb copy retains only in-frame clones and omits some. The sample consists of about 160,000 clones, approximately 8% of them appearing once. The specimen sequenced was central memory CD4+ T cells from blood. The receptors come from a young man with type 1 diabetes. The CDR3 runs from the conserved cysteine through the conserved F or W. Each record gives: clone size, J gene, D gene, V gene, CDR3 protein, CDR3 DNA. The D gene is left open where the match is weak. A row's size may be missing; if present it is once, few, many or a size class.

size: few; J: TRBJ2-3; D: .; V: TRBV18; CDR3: CASSLQGSTDTQYF; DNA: TGTGCCAGCTCACTTCAGGGGTCCACAGATACGCAGTATTTT
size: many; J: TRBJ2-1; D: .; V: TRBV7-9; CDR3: CASILSWAIGEQFF; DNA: TGTGCCAGTATCCTATCGTGGGCTATTGGTGAGCAGTTCTTC
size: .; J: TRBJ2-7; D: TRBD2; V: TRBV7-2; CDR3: CASSHQGTSGSSSYEQYF; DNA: TGTGCCAGCAGCCACCAAGGGACTAGCGGGAGTAGCTCCTACGAGCAGTACTTC
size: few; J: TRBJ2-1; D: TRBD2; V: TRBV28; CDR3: CASREGLAGVNEQFF; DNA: TGTGCCAGCAGAGAGGGACTAGCGGGAGTTAATGAGCAGTTCTTC
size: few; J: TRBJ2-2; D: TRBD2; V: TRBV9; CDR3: CASSKGLGWSGELFF; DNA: TGTGCCAGCAGCAAAGGACTAGGTTGGTCCGGGGAGCTGTTTTTT
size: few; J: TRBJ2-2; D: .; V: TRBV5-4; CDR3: CASSSGHFRTGELFF; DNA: TGTGCCAGCAGCTCGGGACATTTTCGAACCGGGGAGCTGTTTTTT
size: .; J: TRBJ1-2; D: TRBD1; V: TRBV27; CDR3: CASKQTGTANYGYTF; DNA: TGTGCCAGCAAGCAGACAGGGACCGCTAACTATGGCTACACCTTC
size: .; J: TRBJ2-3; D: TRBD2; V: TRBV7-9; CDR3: CASSTTSGRTDTQYF; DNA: TGTGCCAGCAGCACGACTAGCGGGCGCACAGATACGCAGTATTTT
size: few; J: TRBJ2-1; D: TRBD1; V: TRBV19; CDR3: CASSIKQGAIEQFF; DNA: TGTGCCAGTAGTATAAAACAGGGGGCTATTGAGCAGTTCTTC
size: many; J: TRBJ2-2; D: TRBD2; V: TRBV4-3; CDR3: CASSLLGGTGELFF; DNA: TGCGCCAGCAGCCTGCTCGGGGGGACCGGGGAGCTGTTTTTT
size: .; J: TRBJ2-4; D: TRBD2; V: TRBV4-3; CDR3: CASSQDRTSWDKNIQYF; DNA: TGCGCCAGCAGCCAAGATAGGACTAGTTGGGACAAAAACATTCAGTACTTC
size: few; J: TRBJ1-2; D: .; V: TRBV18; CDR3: CASSPSGSYTF; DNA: TGTGCCAGCTCACCCAGCGGGTCTTACACCTTC
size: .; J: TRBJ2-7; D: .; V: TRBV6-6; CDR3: CASTVQQNYEQYF; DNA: TGTGCCAGCACCGTACAACAAAACTACGAGCAGTACTTC
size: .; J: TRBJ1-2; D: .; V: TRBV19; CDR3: CASSETGLNGYTF; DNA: TGTGCCAGTAGTGAAACAGGGTTGAATGGCTACACCTTC
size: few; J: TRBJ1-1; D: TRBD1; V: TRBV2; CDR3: CASSRNRGVIMNTEAFF; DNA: TGTGCCAGCTCGAGGAACAGGGGGGTAATTATGAACACTGAAGCTTTCTTT
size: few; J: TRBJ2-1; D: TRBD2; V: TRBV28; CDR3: CASSPVAGGPRNEQFF; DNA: TGTGCCAGCAGTCCCGTAGCGGGAGGGCCTAGGAATGAGCAGTTCTTC
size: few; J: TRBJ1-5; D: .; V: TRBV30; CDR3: CAWKLKDIYQPQHF; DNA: TGTGCCTGGAAACTTAAAGACATTTATCAGCCCCAGCATTTT
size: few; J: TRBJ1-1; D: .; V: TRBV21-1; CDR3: CASSKRQGNTEAFF; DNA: TGTGCCAGCAGCAAAAGGCAGGGGAACACTGAAGCTTTCTTT
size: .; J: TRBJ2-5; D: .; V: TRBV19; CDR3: CASSTPGRRETQYF; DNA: TGTGCCAGTAGTACCCCAGGGCGTCGAGAGACCCAGTACTTC
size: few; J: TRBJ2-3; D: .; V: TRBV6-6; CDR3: CASTSRRDSRTDTQYF; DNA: TGTGCCAGCACCTCACGACGGGACTCCCGCACAGATACGCAGTATTTT
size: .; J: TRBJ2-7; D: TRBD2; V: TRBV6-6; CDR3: CASSRRLAGEWEQYF; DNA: TGTGCCAGCAGCCGAAGACTAGCGGGAGAGTGGGAGCAGTACTTC
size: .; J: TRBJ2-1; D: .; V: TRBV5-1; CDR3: CASSLSGESYNEQFF; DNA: TGCGCCAGCAGCTTGTCCGGGGAGTCCTACAATGAGCAGTTCTTC
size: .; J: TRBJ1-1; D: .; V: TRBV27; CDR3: CASRDGVSMNTEAFF; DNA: TGTGCCAGCCGAGACGGGGTTTCCATGAACACTGAAGCTTTCTTT
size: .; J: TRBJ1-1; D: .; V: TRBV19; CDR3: CASSIWNREAFF; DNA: TGTGCCAGTAGTATATGGAACAGGGAAGCTTTCTTT
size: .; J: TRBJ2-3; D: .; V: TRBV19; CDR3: CASKNLPSDTQYF; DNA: TGTGCCAGTAAAAACTTACCTTCAGATACGCAGTATTTT
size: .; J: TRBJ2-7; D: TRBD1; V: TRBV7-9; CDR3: CASSSGQGAAEQYF; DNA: TGTGCCAGCAGCTCGGGACAGGGGGCTGCCGAGCAGTACTTC
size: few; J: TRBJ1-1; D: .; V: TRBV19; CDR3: CASSIPGHGAFF; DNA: TGTGCCAGTAGTATCCCGGGACACGGGGCTTTCTTT
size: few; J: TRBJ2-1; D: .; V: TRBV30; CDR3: CASPGASYNEQFF; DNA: TGTGCCTCCCCTGGGGCCTCCTACAATGAGCAGTTCTTC
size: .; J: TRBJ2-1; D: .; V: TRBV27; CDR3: CASSAYENEQFF; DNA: TGTGCCAGCAGTGCTTATGAGAATGAGCAGTTCTTC
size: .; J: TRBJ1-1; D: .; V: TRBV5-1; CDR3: CASSLAGVTNEAFF; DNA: TGCGCCAGCAGCTTGGCAGGGGTAACCAATGAAGCTTTCTTT
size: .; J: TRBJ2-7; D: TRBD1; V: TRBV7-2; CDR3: CASSIQPGGQYEQYF; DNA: TGTGCCAGCAGCATACAACCAGGGGGTCAGTACGAGCAGTACTTC
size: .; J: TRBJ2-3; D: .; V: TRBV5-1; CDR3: CASSVGDFDTDTQYF; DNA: TGCGCCAGCAGCGTGGGGGACTTCGACACAGATACGCAGTATTTT
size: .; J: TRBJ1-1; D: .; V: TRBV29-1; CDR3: CSAARGLGNTEAFF; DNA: TGCAGCGCGGCGCGTGGGCTGGGTAACACTGAAGCTTTCTTT
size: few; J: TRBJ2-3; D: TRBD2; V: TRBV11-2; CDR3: CASSLEAGVPYF; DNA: TGTGCCAGCAGCTTAGAAGCGGGAGTTCCGTATTTT
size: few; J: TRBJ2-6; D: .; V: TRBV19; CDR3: CASTSGDGANVLTF; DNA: TGTGCCAGTACCTCGGGGGACGGGGCCAACGTCCTGACTTTC
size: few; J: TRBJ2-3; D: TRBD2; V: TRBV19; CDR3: CASKLAGEDTQYF; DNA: TGTGCCAGTAAACTAGCGGGAGAAGATACGCAGTATTTT
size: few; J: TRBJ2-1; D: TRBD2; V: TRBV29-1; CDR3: CSVGIAGVGNEQFF; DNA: TGCAGCGTTGGCATAGCGGGAGTTGGCAATGAGCAGTTCTTC
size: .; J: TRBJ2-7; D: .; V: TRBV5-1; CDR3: CASSLELYSYEQYF; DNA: TGCGCCAGCAGCTTGGAGCTTTACTCCTACGAGCAGTACTTC
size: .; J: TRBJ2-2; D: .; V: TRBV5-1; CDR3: CASSFLGSGGGELFF; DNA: TGCGCCAGCAGCTTCCTCGGGTCCGGTGGCGGGGAGCTGTTTTTT
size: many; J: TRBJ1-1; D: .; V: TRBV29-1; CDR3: CSGGIRDEAFF; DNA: TGCAGCGGTGGGATCAGGGATGAAGCTTTCTTT
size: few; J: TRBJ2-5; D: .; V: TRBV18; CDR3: CASSLRGIQETQYF; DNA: TGTGCCAGCTCACTCAGGGGTATCCAAGAGACCCAGTACTTC
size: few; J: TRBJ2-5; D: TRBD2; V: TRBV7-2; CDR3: CASSLRASGGETQYF; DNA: TGTGCCAGCAGCTTAAGGGCTAGCGGGGGTGAGACCCAGTACTTC
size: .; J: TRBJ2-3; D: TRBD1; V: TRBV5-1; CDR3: CASSRRTTGQGTDTQYF; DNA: TGCGCCAGCAGCCGCAGAACCACGGGACAGGGAACAGATACGCAGTATTTT
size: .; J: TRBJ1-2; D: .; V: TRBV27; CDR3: CASSLGYALSPRGYTF; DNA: TGTGCCAGCAGTTTAGGTTACGCCCTATCCCCCCGGGGCTACACCTTC
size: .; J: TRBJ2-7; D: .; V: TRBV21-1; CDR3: CASSKARQPNYEQYF; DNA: TGTGCCAGCAGCAAAGCTCGACAACCCAATTACGAGCAGTACTTC
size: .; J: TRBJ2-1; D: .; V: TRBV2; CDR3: CASSSDSNNEQFF; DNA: TGTGCCAGCAGTTCGGACAGCAACAATGAGCAGTTCTTC
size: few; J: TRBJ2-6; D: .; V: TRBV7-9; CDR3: CASSFGRSGANVLTF; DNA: TGTGCCAGCAGCTTTGGGAGGTCTGGGGCCAACGTCCTGACTTTC
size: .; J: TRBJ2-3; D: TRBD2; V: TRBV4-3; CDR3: CASSQDLPSGSSTDTQYF; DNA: TGCGCCAGCAGCCAAGACCTACCTAGCGGGTCTAGCACAGATACGCAGTATTTT
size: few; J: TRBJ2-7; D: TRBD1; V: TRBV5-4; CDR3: CASSSGTDTGEQYF; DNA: TGTGCCAGCAGCTCCGGGACAGACACGGGCGAGCAGTACTTC
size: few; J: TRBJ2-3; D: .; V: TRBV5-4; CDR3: CASSLKTWAADTQYF; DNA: TGTGCCAGCAGCTTGAAAACCTGGGCCGCAGATACGCAGTATTTT
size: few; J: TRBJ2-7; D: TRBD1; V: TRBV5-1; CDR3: CASSLSPAGTGEEQYF; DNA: TGCGCCAGCAGCTTGAGTCCGGCAGGGACAGGGGAGGAGCAGTACTTC
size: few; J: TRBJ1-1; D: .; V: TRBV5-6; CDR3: CASSLAVGWRTEAFF; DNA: TGTGCCAGCAGCTTGGCGGTTGGGTGGCGGACTGAAGCTTTCTTT
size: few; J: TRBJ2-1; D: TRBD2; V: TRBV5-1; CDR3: CASSAYSGRLWNEQFF; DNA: TGCGCCAGCAGCGCCTATAGCGGGAGATTGTGGAATGAGCAGTTCTTC
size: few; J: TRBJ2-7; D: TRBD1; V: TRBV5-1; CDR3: CASSPGQGFDEQYF; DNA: TGCGCCAGCAGCCCCGGACAGGGTTTCGACGAGCAGTACTTC
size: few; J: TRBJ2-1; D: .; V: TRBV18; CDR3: CASSLLLGGQFF; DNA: TGTGCCAGCTCCCTTCTGTTAGGAGGGCAGTTCTTC
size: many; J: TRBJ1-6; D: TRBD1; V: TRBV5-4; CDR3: CASSRDREYSPLHF; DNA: TGTGCCAGCAGCCGGGACAGGGAGTATTCACCCCTCCACTTT
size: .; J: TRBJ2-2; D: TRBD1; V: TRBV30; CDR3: CAWSVRTGSTRELFF; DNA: TGTGCCTGGAGTGTAAGGACAGGGTCCACCAGGGAGCTGTTTTTT
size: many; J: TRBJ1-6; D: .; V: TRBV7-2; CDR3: CASSLEAQATGSPLHF; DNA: TGTGCCAGCAGCTTAGAGGCCCAAGCCACGGGTTCACCCCTCCACTTT
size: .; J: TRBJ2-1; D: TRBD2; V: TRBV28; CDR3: CASRTSGGGNEQFF; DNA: TGTGCCAGCAGGACTAGCGGGGGCGGCAATGAGCAGTTCTTC